One sample yielded the 29 T cell receptor beta chains listed below, sequenced in a study of blood T cell repertoires in COVID-19. Data came from immunoSEQ multiplex PCR; TCRdb stores just in-frame clones and leaves some out. This table has about 150,000 clones, roughly 82% appearing once. Sequenced input: peripheral blood. The receptors shown here come from a man between 65 and 79 years old with acute or convalescent COVID-19.

This chain uses TRBV6-5 with TRBJ1-2; no reliable D call. This CDR3 region has 13 residues. Germline lookup yields CDR1 MNHEY and CDR2 SVGAGI. V was cut by 7 bases and J by 3 bases, with 12 bases left in between. In DNA form, the CDR3 reads TGTGCCAGCACCCCCAAGGCGGACTATGGCTACACCTTC. Amino acids: CASTPKADYGYTF.

V gene TRBV19 combines with J gene TRBJ2-1, with D possibly matching TRBD1 (7 bases). From germline, CDR1 is LNHDA and CDR2 SQIVND (reference sequence). Trimming left V 9 bases short and J 9 bases short, with 24 bases between. The CDR3 covers 15 residues. CDR3 residues: CASNTGDEGRGEQFF. DNA of the CDR3: TGTGCCAGCAATACAGGGGATGAAGGGCGGGGTGAGCAGTTCTTC.

The genes are TRBV30 and TRBJ2-3; 7 bases align to TRBD2. The CDR3 spans 13 residues. Germline loops: CDR1 GTSNPN, CDR2 SVGIG (reference sequence). V lost 5 bases, J lost 5 bases, and 7 bases stayed unmatched. In DNA form, the CDR3 reads TGTGCCTGGGGAGCGGGGAGGGGAGATACGCAGTATTTT. Amino acid sequence: CAWGAGRGDTQYF.

This clone was picked up a small number of times. This chain joins TRBV7-9 and TRBJ2-6; 10 bases fit TRBD1. This CDR3 spans 16 amino acids. Losses at the gene ends were 11 bases for V and 0 bases for J; bases not matched to a gene: 7. From germline, CDR1 is SEHNR and CDR2 FQNEAQ (reference sequence). The CDR3 region has the DNA TGTGCCTTTGACAGGGGGCCCATCTCTGGGGCCAACGTCCTGACTTTC. Translating gives CAFDRGPISGANVLTF.

The chain joins TRBV24-1 to TRBJ1-5; D possibly corresponds to TRBD1 (6 bases). This CDR3 spans 14 amino acids. CDR1 is KGHDR, CDR2 SFDVKD, per germline. DNA for the CDR3: TGTGCTAAGGGGGGGGGCGTCCACAATCAGCCCCAGCATTTT. Encoded protein: CAKGGGVHNQPQHF.

The rearrangement links TRBV2 to TRBJ2-3; 9 nucleotides match TRBD2. CDR3 length equals 15 residues. With 7 bases clipped from V and 2 bases from J, the junction kept 7 bases outside the gene matches. CDR1 is SNHLY and CDR2 is FYNNEI in the germline V gene. The DNA of the CDR3 is TGTGCCAGCAATCTCGCGGGGGGGACCACAGATACGCAGTATTTT. Translating gives CASNLAGGTTDTQYF. Filled out from reference TRBV2 and TRBJ2-3, the complete variable domain reads EPEVTQTPSHQVTQMGQEVILRCVPISNHLYFYWYRQILGQKVEFLVSFYNNEISEKSEIFDDQFSVERPDGSNFTLKIRSTKLEDSAMYFCASNLAGGTTDTQYFGPGTRLTVL.

Only a few counts were recorded for this clone. This rearrangement joins TRBV19 to TRBJ1-6; 9 nucleotides line up with TRBD1. The CDR3 covers 14 residues. Germline loops: CDR1 LNHDA, CDR2 SQIVND (reference sequence). J was trimmed by 7 bases and V by 5 bases; bases with no gene match: 3. This CDR3 reads CASSATGGNSPLHF. DNA for the CDR3: TGTGCCAGTAGTGCCACAGGGGGCAATTCACCCCTCCACTTT.

This chain links TRBV18 with TRBJ1-2, with a possible D match to TRBD1 (5 bases). The germline CDR1 and CDR2 sequences are KGHSH and LQKENI. The V and J ends lost 5 bases and 5 bases respectively, with 9 bases between them. This CDR3 contains 12 residues. CDR3 loop: CASSTDSYGYTF. The CDR3 nucleotides are TGTGCCAGCTCAACCGACAGTTATGGCTACACCTTC. Based on the CDR3 plus reference TRBV18 and TRBJ1-2, the full variable domain is NAGVMQNPRHLVRRRGQEARLRCSPMKGHSHVYWYRQLPEEGLKFMVYLQKENIIDESGMPKERFSAEFPKEGPSILRIQQVVRGDSAAYFCASSTDSYGYTFGSGTRLTVV.

The V call is TRBV27, the J call TRBJ2-7; TRBD2 might be the D (7 bases). This CDR3 is built from 16 residues. The V end was cut by 2 bases, the J end by 7 bases, with 21 bases between. CDR1 is MNHEY and CDR2 is SMNVEV in the germline V gene (reference sequence). The CDR3 here is CASSLRGGDFPLEQYF. In DNA form, the CDR3 reads TGTGCCAGCAGTTTAAGAGGGGGGGACTTCCCTTTGGAGCAGTACTTC.

This rearrangement joins TRBV2 to TRBJ2-7; D remains unclear. From germline, CDR1 is SNHLY and CDR2 FYNNEI. The CDR3 sequence is 15 residues long. V lost 3 bases, J lost 0 bases, and 12 bases lay in between. In nucleotides, the CDR3 is TGTGCCAGCAGTGATTCTGGCGCTAGCTCCTACGAGCAGTACTTC. Translated: CASSDSGASSYEQYF.

V gene TRBV2 combines with J gene TRBJ1-2; 7 bases align to TRBD1. Germline CDR1 SNHLY, CDR2 FYNNEI. This CDR3 contains 14 residues. V lost 5 bases and J lost 3; bases outside the gene matches: 6. The CDR3 DNA follows: TGTGCCAGCAGTCAAACAGGGGCTCACTATGGCTACACCTTC. This encodes CASSQTGAHYGYTF.

The CDR3 DNA is TGTGCCAGCAGTAGTCCCCTGGTCGGGGTCCCCAAGGCCGGGGAGCTGTTTTTT. Amino acid sequence: CASSSPLVGVPKAGELFF. The chain has TRBV7-2 and TRBJ2-2; D perhaps matches TRBD2 (5 bases). In germline, CDR1 is SGHTA, CDR2 FQGNSA. The V end lost 6 bases, the J end lost 6 bases, and 26 bases lay between the germline ends. This CDR3 region has 18 residues.

This clone was seen only a few times. J is TRBJ1-1 and V is TRBV2, with D tentatively TRBD1 (6 bases). Trimming removed 4 bases at V and 6 bases at J, with 9 bases between. The CDR3 runs to 12 residues. Per germline, CDR1 SNHLY and CDR2 FYNNEI. The CDR3 coding sequence is TGTGCCAGCAGTGCAGGGGTGGCTGAAGCTTTCTTT. Protein: CASSAGVAEAFF. The full variable domain, in which reference TRBV2 and TRBJ1-1 provide the parts outside the CDR3, is EPEVTQTPSHQVTQMGQEVILRCVPISNHLYFYWYRQILGQKVEFLVSFYNNEISEKSEIFDDQFSVERPDGSNFTLKIRSTKLEDSAMYFCASSAGVAEAFFGQGTRLTVV.

The rearrangement joins TRBV18 to TRBJ1-5, with D tentatively TRBD1 (6 bases). In germline, CDR1 is KGHSH, CDR2 LQKENI. The CDR3 extends over 13 amino acids. Trimming pared 3 bases from V and 5 bases from J, leaving 8 bases between. The CDR3: CASSPKGDQPQHF. In DNA, the CDR3 is TGTGCCAGCTCACCTAAGGGGGATCAGCCCCAGCATTTT.

The chain uses TRBV3-1 (or the pseudogene TRBV3-2) and TRBJ2-7; possibly TRBD2 for D (5 bases). V lost 3 bases, J lost 3 bases, and 15 bases lay in between. Germline V gene lookup returns CDR1 LGHDT and CDR2 YNNKEL (reference sequence). This CDR3 has 15 amino acids. DNA of the CDR3: TGTGCCAGCAGCCATTCCGGGGTTTCGAGCTACGAGCAGTACTTC. Residues: CASSHSGVSSYEQYF.

The chain links TRBV9 to TRBJ2-1; 11 nucleotides align to TRBD2. V shed 0 bases, J shed 0 bases, and the junction held 11 bases outside the gene matches. The CDR3 is 20 residues long. From germline, CDR1 is SGDLS and CDR2 YYNGEE. The CDR3 here is CASSVGTGWTSGYSYNEQFF. The CDR3 bases are TGTGCCAGCAGCGTAGGTACAGGTTGGACTAGCGGGTACTCCTACAATGAGCAGTTCTTC.

The rearrangement joins TRBV2 to TRBJ2-3; a weak D match, TRBD2 (6 bases). CDR1 and CDR2 (germline): SNHLY, FYNNEI. There are 12 residues in the CDR3. The V end lost 7 bases, the J end lost 4 bases, and 9 bases lay between the germline ends. CDR3 protein: CASNPSADTQYF. The CDR3 DNA is TGTGCCAGCAATCCTAGCGCAGATACGCAGTATTTT.

This clone was seen only once. The rearrangement links TRBV11-3 to TRBJ2-2; 7 bases match TRBD2. J lost 0 bases, V lost 4 bases, and 8 bases had no gene match. The germline gives CDR1 SGHNT, CDR2 YENEEA. This CDR3 region has 17 residues. The CDR3 sequence is CASSSALGLANTGELFF. As DNA, the CDR3 is TGTGCCAGCAGCTCGGCGCTTGGACTAGCGAACACCGGGGAGCTGTTTTTT.

This clone was seen more than once but under ten times. This chain links TRBV7-8 with TRBJ1-1, with 12 bases that match TRBD1. Germline-derived CDR1 and CDR2 are SGHVS and FQNEAQ. This CDR3 spans 15 amino acids. With 5 bases clipped from V and 4 bases from J, the junction kept 5 bases outside the gene matches. The CDR3 DNA is TGTGCCAGCAGCCCTCCGGGACAGGGGGCCACTGAAGCTTTCTTT. Its protein product is CASSPPGQGATEAFF.

This rearrangement joins TRBV9 to TRBJ2-2; D may be TRBD2 (6 bases). The CDR3 contains 16 residues. With 3 bases removed from V and 4 bases from J, the gap between germline ends came to 16 bases. Germline V gives CDR1 SGDLS, CDR2 YYNGEE. The CDR3, as DNA: TGTGCCAGCAGCGGCGGCGGGACCGAGATCACCGGGGAGCTGTTTTTT. Its protein product is CASSGGGTEITGELFF.

The chain recombines TRBV10-2 with TRBJ2-1, with TRBD2 identical over 11 bases. V lost 0 bases and J lost 3; bases outside the gene matches: 4. The CDR3 length is 17 residues. Germline assignment: CDR1 WSHSY and CDR2 SAAADI. The CDR3 nucleotides are TGCGCCAGCAGTGAGTCACATGGGACTAGCGGCTACAATGAGCAGTTCTTC. Translating it yields CASSESHGTSGYNEQFF.

The chain employs TRBV6-5 and TRBJ2-3; D perhaps matches TRBD1 (6 bases). Germline CDR1 reads MNHEY; CDR2 reads SVGAGI. This CDR3 spans 15 amino acids. Trimming stripped 6 bases from V and 3 bases from J, with 16 bases between. This chain's CDR3 is CASSAGTSTTDTQYF. CDR3 sequence (DNA): TGTGCCAGCAGCGCCGGGACATCAACGACAGATACGCAGTATTTT.

The chain is built from TRBV7-3 and TRBJ2-2; 8 bases map to TRBD2. This CDR3 is built from 15 residues. In germline, CDR1 is SGHTA, CDR2 FQGTGA. The trim removed 5 bases at V and 5 bases at J, leaving 7 bases unmatched. The CDR3 DNA reads as TGTGCCAGCAGCCCTAGCGGCGGGGGGACCGGGGAGCTGTTTTTT. It yields the protein CASSPSGGGTGELFF.

This clone was found many times. The chain recombines TRBV28 with TRBJ1-1; 9 bases align to TRBD1. Per the germline V gene, CDR1 is MDHEN and CDR2 is SYDVKM. Trimming took 5 bases from V and 1 from J; bases not matched to a gene: 5. The CDR3 covers 15 residues. CDR3 coding DNA: TGTGCCAGCAGTCCCCCGGACAGGGGGAACACTGAAGCTTTCTTT. It specifies CASSPPDRGNTEAFF.

The chain combines TRBV30 with TRBJ2-3, with D hard to call. The germline V gene has CDR1 GTSNPN and CDR2 SVGIG (reference sequence). The length of the CDR3 is 12 residues. The germline V and J ends were trimmed by 5 bases and 5 bases, with 11 bases remaining between them. CDR3 amino acids: CAWGYGGDTQYF. The CDR3 nucleotides read TGTGCCTGGGGTTACGGTGGAGATACGCAGTATTTT.

V gene TRBV18 combines with J gene TRBJ1-1; 8 bases agree with TRBD1. The trim removed 3 bases at V and 1 base at J, leaving 7 bases unmatched. CDR1 is KGHSH and CDR2 is LQKENI in the germline V gene. This CDR3 spans 16 amino acids. The CDR3: CASSPRTGGQNTEAFF. Here the CDR3 DNA reads TGTGCCAGCTCACCTAGAACAGGGGGGCAGAACACTGAAGCTTTCTTT.

This clone was found a few times. The chain's CDR3 is CAIKNSGGEETQYF. DNA for the CDR3: TGTGCCATCAAGAATAGCGGGGGGGAAGAGACCCAGTACTTC. The gene calls are TRBV10-3 and TRBJ2-5; 11 positions match TRBD2. Germline V gives CDR1 ENHRY, CDR2 SYGVKD. V was pared by 7 bases and J by 3 bases, with 4 bases of the junction left unmatched. This CDR3 has 14 residues.

This clone has only a few counts. V is TRBV5-4 and J is TRBJ2-7; maybe TRBD2 (6 bases). The germline CDR1 and CDR2 sequences are SGHNT and YYREEE (reference sequence). Trimming removed 0 bases from V and 0 bases from J, with 13 bases in between. CDR3 length equals 16 residues. The DNA of the CDR3 is TGTGCCAGCAGCTTGGCCGGAGGGCTCAGCTCCTACGAGCAGTACTTC. Translating it yields CASSLAGGLSSYEQYF. Complete variable domain (other parts from reference TRBV5-4 and TRBJ2-7): ETGVTQSPTHLIKTRGQQVTLRCSSQSGHNTVSWYQQALGQGPQFIFQYYREEENGRGNFPPRFSGLQFPNYSSELNVNALELDDSALYLCASSLAGGLSSYEQYFGPGTRLTVT.

The V call is TRBV5-1, the J call TRBJ1-1; 7 positions agree with TRBD1. Trimming at V came to 5 bases and at J to 5 bases, leaving 12 bases not matched to a gene. Germline loops: CDR1 SGHRS, CDR2 YFSETQ. This CDR3 has 15 residues. CDR3 in amino acids: CASRGGGLMGTEAFF. CDR3 sequence (DNA): TGCGCCAGCAGAGGAGGGGGCTTAATGGGGACTGAAGCTTTCTTT.